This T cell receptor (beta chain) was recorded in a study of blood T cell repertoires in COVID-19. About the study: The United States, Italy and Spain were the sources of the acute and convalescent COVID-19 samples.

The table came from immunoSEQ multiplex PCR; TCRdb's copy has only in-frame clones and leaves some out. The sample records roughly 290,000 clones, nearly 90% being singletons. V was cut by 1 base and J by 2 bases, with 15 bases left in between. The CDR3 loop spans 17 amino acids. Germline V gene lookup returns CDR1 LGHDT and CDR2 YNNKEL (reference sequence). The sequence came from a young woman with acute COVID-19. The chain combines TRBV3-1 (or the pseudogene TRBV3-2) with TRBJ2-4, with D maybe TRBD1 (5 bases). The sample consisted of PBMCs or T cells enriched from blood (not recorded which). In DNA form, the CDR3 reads TGTGCCAGCAGCCAAGTCGGTGGGGCAGGGTCCAAAAACATTCAGTACTTC. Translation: CASSQVGGAGSKNIQYF.